A single T cell receptor beta chain is shown here with its context. These data originate in a study of cytomegalovirus exposure and HLA in healthy donors. As for the study in general: Researchers found that around 80% of 398 genotyped donors fell within the Caucasian-associated ancestry cluster.

Use of 60 Vbeta and 13 Jbeta primers characterized the PCR. The table came from immunoSEQ multiplex PCR; TCRdb's copy has only in-frame clones and leaves some out. The table records about 130,000 clones, approximately 84% of them present only once. The sequencing sample was made of PBMCs. The origin of this receptor is a middle-aged woman in good health and CMV-seronegative.

The CDR3 sequence: CASTLGQPYQPQHF. The CDR3 nucleotides read TGTGCCAGCACCCTGGGACAGCCTTATCAGCCCCAGCATTTT. The chain carries TRBV7-8 and TRBJ1-5; 7 bases line up with TRBD1. V lost 7 bases and J lost 5; bases outside the gene matches: 8. The CDR3 length is 14 residues. Per the germline V gene, CDR1 is SGHVS and CDR2 is FQNEAQ.